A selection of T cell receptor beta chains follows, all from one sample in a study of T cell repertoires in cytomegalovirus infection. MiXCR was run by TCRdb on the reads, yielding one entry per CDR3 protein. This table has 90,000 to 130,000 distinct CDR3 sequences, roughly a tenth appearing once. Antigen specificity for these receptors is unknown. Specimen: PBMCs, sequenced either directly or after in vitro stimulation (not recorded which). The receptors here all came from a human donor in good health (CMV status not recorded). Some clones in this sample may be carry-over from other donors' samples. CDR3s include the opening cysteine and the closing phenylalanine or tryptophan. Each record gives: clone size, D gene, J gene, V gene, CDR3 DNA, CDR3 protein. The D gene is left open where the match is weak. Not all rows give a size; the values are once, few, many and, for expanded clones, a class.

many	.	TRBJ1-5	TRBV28	TGTGCCAGCAGTTCCCCAGGCGGAAATCAGCCCCAGCATTTT	CASSSPGGNQPQHF
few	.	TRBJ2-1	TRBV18	TGTGCCAGCTCACAGGGGTCCTACAATGAGCAGTTCTTC	CASSQGSYNEQFF
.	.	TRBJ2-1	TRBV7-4	TGTGCCAGCAGGTCGTTGCGGGGCAAAAATGAGCAGTTCTTC	CASRSLRGKNEQFF
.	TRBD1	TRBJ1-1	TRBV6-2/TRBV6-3	TGTGCCAGCAGTTTCCGGACAGGGTCTGAAGCTTTCTTT	CASSFRTGSEAFF
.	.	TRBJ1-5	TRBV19	TGTGCCAGTACAGGGTGGGGTCAGCCCCAGCATTTT	CASTGWGQPQHF
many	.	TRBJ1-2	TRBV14	TGTGCCAGCAGTCGACAGATTAACTATGGCTACACCTTC	CASSRQINYGYTF
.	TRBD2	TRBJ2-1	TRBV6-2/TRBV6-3	TGTGCCAGCAGAGTAGCGGGAGGCACCTACAATGAGCAGTTCTTC	CASRVAGGTYNEQFF
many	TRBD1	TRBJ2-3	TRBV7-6	TGTGCCAGCAGCTTGGTATCAGGGGGAGATACGCAGTATTTT	CASSLVSGGDTQYF
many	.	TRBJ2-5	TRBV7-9	TGTGCCAGCAGCTTAACCACGGAGGGCCGGGAGACCCAGTACTTC	CASSLTTEGRETQYF
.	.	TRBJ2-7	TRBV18	TGTGCCAGCTCACCACCGACCCCATTGACCTACGAGCAGTACTTC	CASSPPTPLTYEQYF
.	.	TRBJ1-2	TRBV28	TGTGCCATCCCCTCCGGGCCTCTCGGGGGTAATGGCTACACCTTC	CAIPSGPLGGNGYTF